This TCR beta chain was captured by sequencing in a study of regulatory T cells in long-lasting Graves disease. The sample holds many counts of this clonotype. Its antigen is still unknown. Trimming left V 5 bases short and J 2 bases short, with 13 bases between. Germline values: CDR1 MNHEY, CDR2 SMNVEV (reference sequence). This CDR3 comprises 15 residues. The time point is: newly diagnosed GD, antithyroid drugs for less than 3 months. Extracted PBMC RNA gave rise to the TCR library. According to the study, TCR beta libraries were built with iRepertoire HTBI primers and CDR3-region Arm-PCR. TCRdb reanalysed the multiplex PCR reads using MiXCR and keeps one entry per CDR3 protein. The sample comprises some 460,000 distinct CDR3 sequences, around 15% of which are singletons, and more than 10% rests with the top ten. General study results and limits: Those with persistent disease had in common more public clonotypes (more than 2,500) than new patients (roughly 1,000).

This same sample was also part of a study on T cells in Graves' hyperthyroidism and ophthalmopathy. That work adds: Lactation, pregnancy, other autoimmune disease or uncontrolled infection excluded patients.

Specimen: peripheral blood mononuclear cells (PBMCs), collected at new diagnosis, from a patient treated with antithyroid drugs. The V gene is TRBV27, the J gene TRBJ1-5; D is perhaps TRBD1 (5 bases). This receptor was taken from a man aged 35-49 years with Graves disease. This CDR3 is CASSPGGRGNQPQHF. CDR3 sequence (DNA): TGTGCCAGCAGTCCCGGGGGACGAGGCAATCAGCCCCAGCATTTT.